This T cell receptor beta chain was sequenced during a study of beta chain features in type 1 diabetes. Study conclusions and caveats: Shortening that was moderate but significant affected the TCRB CDR3s of Type 1 diabetes patients in all four CD4+ subsets. The naive, central memory and Treg TCRB repertoires looked more alike in patients than they did in healthy donors.

Investigators reverse transcribed all isolated RNA, so they sequenced expressed TCRB transcripts. TCRdb keeps only in-frame clones here, not all; method: immunoSEQ multiplex PCR. The sample yields almost 350,000 clones, roughly 8% seen once. This clone was counted between two and nine times. Its antigen is not known. Germline CDR1 reads MDHEN; CDR2 reads SYDVKM. This CDR3 has 19 residues. The trim removed 6 bases at V and 1 base at J, leaving 18 bases unmatched. Sorting gave populations that all exceeded 98% purity. The TCR was taken from a woman younger than 30 in good health. The V gene is TRBV28, the J gene TRBJ1-1, with TRBD1 identical over 9 bases. Sequencing used central memory CD4+ T cells from blood. The CDR3 loop is CASRLPPGQGGTTNTEAFF. The CDR3 region has the DNA TGTGCCAGCAGGCTTCCCCCGGGACAGGGAGGGACGACGAACACTGAAGCTTTCTTT.